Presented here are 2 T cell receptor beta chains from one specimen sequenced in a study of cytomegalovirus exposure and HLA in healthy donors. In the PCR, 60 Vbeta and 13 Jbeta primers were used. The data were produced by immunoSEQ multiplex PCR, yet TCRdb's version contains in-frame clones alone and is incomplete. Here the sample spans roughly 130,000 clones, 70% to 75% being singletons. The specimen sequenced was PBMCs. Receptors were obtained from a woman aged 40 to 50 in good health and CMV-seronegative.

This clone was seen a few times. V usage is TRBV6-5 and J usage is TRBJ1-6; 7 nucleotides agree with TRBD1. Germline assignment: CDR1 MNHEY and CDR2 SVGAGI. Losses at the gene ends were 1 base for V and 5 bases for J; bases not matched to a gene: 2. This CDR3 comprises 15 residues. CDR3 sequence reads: CASSYWTGNNSPLHF. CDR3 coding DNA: TGTGCCAGCAGTTACTGGACAGGCAATAATTCACCCCTCCACTTT.

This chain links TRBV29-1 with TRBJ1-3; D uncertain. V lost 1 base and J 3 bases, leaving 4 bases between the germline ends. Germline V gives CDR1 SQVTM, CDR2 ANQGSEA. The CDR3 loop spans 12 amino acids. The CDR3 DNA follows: TGCAGCGTTGAAGGCAGTGGAAACACCATATATTTT. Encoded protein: CSVEGSGNTIYF.